Each of the 10 T cell receptor beta chains below was sequenced from the same sample in a study of blood T cell repertoires in COVID-19. Produced via immunoSEQ multiplex PCR; TCRdb's table is partial and in-frame only. The sample comprises roughly 180,000 clones, 75% to 90% of which are singletons, and less than 9% rests with the top ten. Sample: peripheral blood. Receptors were obtained from a woman between 55 and 75 years old with acute or convalescent COVID-19.

The chain has TRBV6-5 and TRBJ1-2; TRBD1 is a possible D gene (6 bases). CDR3 length: 15 residues. Trimming stripped 4 bases from V and 8 bases from J, with 20 bases between. Germline values: CDR1 MNHEY, CDR2 SVGAGI. The CDR3 DNA is TGTGCCAGCAGTTTTGCCGACAGGCGTTTAAGGGGCTACACCTTC. As protein: CASSFADRRLRGYTF.

V gene TRBV7-9 combines with J gene TRBJ2-1; TRBD1 is a possible D gene (6 bases). The CDR3 is made up of 17 amino acids. V gave up 1 base and J gave up 1 base, with 14 bases separating them. The germline V gene has CDR1 SEHNR and CDR2 FQNEAQ (reference sequence). CDR3 residues: CASSLGTGTSSYNEQFF. The CDR3 bases are TGTGCCAGCAGCTTAGGGACCGGGACATCGTCCTACAATGAGCAGTTCTTC.

This clone came up once. The chain employs TRBV9 and TRBJ2-1; 12 nucleotides agree with TRBD2. The CDR3 is 19 amino acids. V shed 3 bases and J 0 bases; nucleotides not matched to a gene: 10. From germline, CDR1 is SGDLS and CDR2 YYNGEE. The CDR3 loop reads CASSDPLAGGHSSYNEQFF. The DNA of the CDR3 is TGTGCCAGCAGCGACCCACTAGCGGGAGGCCATAGCTCCTACAATGAGCAGTTCTTC.

The rearrangement joins TRBV19 to TRBJ2-2; the D is unclear. Trimming cost V 5 bases and J 3 bases, with 4 bases left between them. The CDR3 consists of 12 residues. Per the germline V gene, CDR1 is LNHDA and CDR2 is SQIVND (reference sequence). CDR3 nucleotides: TGTGCCAGTAGTTCCTACACCGGGGAGCTGTTTTTT. Encoded protein: CASSSYTGELFF. Full variable domain (remainder filled in from reference TRBV19 and TRBJ2-2): DGGITQSPKYLFRKEGQNVTLSCEQNLNHDAMYWYRQDPGQGLRLIYYSQIVNDFQKGDIAEGYSVSREKKESFPLTVTSAQKNPTAFYLCASSSYTGELFFGEGSRLTVL.

In DNA, the CDR3 is TGTGCCAGCAGCTTTAGCACCGGGGGCGGGGAGCTGTTTTTT. This gives the protein CASSFSTGGGELFF. J is TRBJ2-2 and V is TRBV7-2, with D perhaps matching TRBD2 (6 bases). The germline V gene encodes CDR1 SGHTA and CDR2 FQGNSA. V lost 3 bases, J lost 7 bases, and 12 bases lay in between. This CDR3 spans 14 amino acids.

This chain connects TRBV30 to TRBJ1-4, with D unclear. The CDR3 runs 12 residues. V was clipped by 1 base and J by 8 bases, with 8 bases between them. From germline, CDR1 is GTSNPN and CDR2 SVGIG (reference sequence). Here the CDR3 reads CAWSARGEKLFF. Here the CDR3 DNA reads TGTGCCTGGAGTGCACGAGGGGAAAAACTGTTTTTT.

This clone was recorded a few times. DNA of the CDR3: TGTGCCAGCAGCCTCCGCAGGACAGGGATAACCTACGAGCAGTACTTC. Its protein is CASSLRRTGITYEQYF. The J gene is TRBJ2-7, the V gene TRBV27; 8 bases fit TRBD1. The V segment lost 6 bases and the J segment 2 bases; nucleotides outside the gene matches: 12. This CDR3 has 16 amino acids. CDR1 is MNHEY, CDR2 SMNVEV, per germline (reference sequence).

CDR3 loop: CASSSGQGTEAFF. The CDR3 nucleotides read TGTGCCAGCAGTTCCGGACAGGGCACTGAAGCTTTCTTT. The chain couples TRBV28 to TRBJ1-1; 8 positions agree with TRBD1. The CDR3 has 13 amino acids. Germline CDR1 is MDHEN and CDR2 is SYDVKM. Trimming took 4 bases from V and 4 from J; bases not matched to a gene: 2.

The chain employs TRBV7-9 and TRBJ2-7, with TRBD1 as a possible D gene (6 bases). There are 17 residues in the CDR3. The ends were cut back, 1 base at V and 0 bases at J, with 16 bases in the middle. CDR1 and CDR2 from the germline V gene are SEHNR and FQNEAQ (reference sequence). In DNA form, the CDR3 reads TGTGCCAGCAGCTTAGTCTCTCGCACAGGGTACTCCTACGAGCAGTACTTC. Translating gives CASSLVSRTGYSYEQYF.

V gene TRBV27 combines with J gene TRBJ1-4; the D is unclear. Per germline, CDR1 MNHEY and CDR2 SMNVEV (reference sequence). This CDR3 comprises 17 residues. Trimming shortened V by 3 bases and J by 0 bases, and 14 bases separated the two germline ends. The CDR3 loop is CASSFAGGRPTNEKLFF. DNA for the CDR3: TGTGCCAGCAGTTTCGCGGGCGGAAGGCCAACTAATGAAAAACTGTTTTTT.